This entry concerns a single T cell receptor (beta chain). Its matching antigen is unknown. Per germline, CDR1 SGHRS and CDR2 YFSETQ. The CDR3 has 14 amino acids. V shed 4 bases and J shed 4 bases, with 15 bases lying between them. The data originate from a study of post-analysis software for immune sequencing data. Study in general: As for disease course, relapsing-remitting, secondary progressive and progressive-relapsing multiple sclerosis were all included.

Prepared libraries of TCR beta cDNA carried unique molecular identifiers. About 540,000 cDNA molecules were obtained from around 0.96 to 9.9 million T cells. In TCRdb, the PCR reads were re-called with MiXCR into one record per CDR3 protein. The data hold 650,000 to 850,000 distinct CDR3 sequences, with about half observed a single time. Points from the study as a whole: Samples from a shared batch, those prepared together, strongly co-clustered by F measure. Normalized Chao1 diversity in multiple sclerosis patients fell significantly below that of controls. Among roughly 5 TRBV segments more frequent in patients than controls were TRBV5-6, TRBV5-1 and TRBV20-1.

This chain connects TRBV5-1 to TRBJ2-7; D remains unclear. The sequence derives from a girl between 5 and 17 years old with multiple sclerosis. The sequencing sample was made of blood. DNA for the CDR3: TGCGCCAGCAGCCTGGGATGGGCTCAGTACGAGCAGTACTTC. It is translated as CASSLGWAQYEQYF.